The rows below give T cell receptor beta chains drawn from one sample of a study of T-cell memory formation after mild COVID-19. MiXCR, applied by TCRdb to the 5' RACE reads, yields one record per CDR3 protein. There are hundreds of thousands of distinct CDR3 sequences in the sample; less than 20% occur only once, and 2.1% lies in the top ten. Specimen: PBMCs or a T cell subset sorted from them (not recorded which). The receptor set was obtained from an adult woman who had mild COVID-19 (a few samples of this study predate the infection). Cell type and time point are not known. Each CDR3 is given with its conserved first and last residue. The D gene is left open where the match is weak. The size field is filled for only some rows; it gives once, few, many or a size class.

D	size	V	J	CDR3	DNA
NA	many	TRBV7-9	TRBJ2-5	CASSSPGTKFQETQYF	TGTGCCAGCAGCTCGCCCGGGACCAAATTCCAAGAGACCCAGTACTTC
TRBD1	many	TRBV9	TRBJ1-1	CASSGTGGTEAFF	TGTGCCAGCAGTGGGACAGGGGGCACTGAAGCTTTCTTT
TRBD1	NA	TRBV12-3/TRBV12-4	TRBJ1-2	CASSFLRQGSYGYTF	TGTGCCAGCAGTTTCCTCCGACAGGGGAGCTATGGCTACACCTTC
NA	NA	TRBV6-5	TRBJ1-6	CASSVRYNSPLHF	TGTGCCAGCAGCGTTAGATATAATTCACCCCTCCACTTT
TRBD2	NA	TRBV20-1	TRBJ2-3	CSAPDTSGRSDTQYF	TGCAGTGCTCCCGATACTAGCGGGAGATCAGATACGCAGTATTTT
TRBD2	NA	TRBV5-1	TRBJ2-5	CASSLVVAGGETQYF	TGCGCCAGCAGCTTGGTGGTAGCGGGGGGCGAGACCCAGTACTTC
NA	NA	TRBV12-3/TRBV12-4	TRBJ2-1	CASTKGVGGALAEQFF	TGTGCCAGCACCAAGGGGGTGGGGGGAGCGCTAGCGGAGCAGTTCTTC
NA	few	TRBV5-1	TRBJ2-1	CASSSGADSYNEQFF	TGCGCCAGCAGCTCGGGAGCAGATTCCTACAATGAGCAGTTCTTC
NA	few	TRBV14	TRBJ1-1	CASSQDKGKTEAFF	TGTGCCAGCAGCCAAGATAAGGGGAAAACTGAAGCTTTCTTT
NA	NA	TRBV7-2	TRBJ1-4	CASRGRQANEKLFF	TGTGCCAGCAGAGGACGCCAGGCGAATGAAAAACTGTTTTTT
NA	NA	TRBV5-1	TRBJ2-5	CASSLEGMGETQYF	TGCGCCAGCAGCTTGGAGGGGATGGGTGAGACCCAGTACTTC
NA	few	TRBV12-3/TRBV12-4	TRBJ1-2	CASSPTATANYGYTF	TGTGCCAGCAGTCCTACAGCCACCGCTAACTATGGCTACACCTTC
NA	NA	TRBV7-9	TRBJ1-5	CASSLADTLSNQPQHF	TGTGCCAGCAGCTTAGCCGACACACTTAGCAATCAGCCCCAGCATTTT
NA	few	TRBV12-3/TRBV12-4	TRBJ1-2	CASSDLASNGYTF	TGTGCCAGCAGTGACCTAGCATCAAATGGCTACACCTTC
TRBD1	few	TRBV25-1	TRBJ1-2	CASSGQGTGYGYTF	TGTGCCAGCAGCGGACAGGGAACGGGCTATGGCTACACCTTC
NA	NA	TRBV5-5	TRBJ2-2	CASSLPPLVQGGNTGELFF	TGTGCCAGCAGCTTACCCCCCTTAGTCCAGGGCGGGAACACCGGGGAGCTGTTTTTT
NA	NA	TRBV5-1	TRBJ2-7	CASSADGASYFEQYF	TGCGCCAGCAGCGCCGACGGCGCCAGCTACTTCGAGCAGTACTTC
NA	NA	TRBV19	TRBJ2-5	CASSSRRSAETQYF	TGTGCCAGTAGTAGCCGGCGGAGCGCGGAGACCCAGTACTTC
TRBD1	few	TRBV6-5	TRBJ2-7	CASSSTGVPYEQYF	TGTGCCAGCAGTTCGACAGGGGTACCCTACGAGCAGTACTTC
TRBD2	few	TRBV6-5	TRBJ2-5	CASSYSGGGAETQYF	TGTGCCAGCAGTTACTCCGGGGGGGGAGCAGAGACCCAGTACTTC
TRBD2	few	TRBV20-1	TRBJ2-1	CSAKGLAGHVYNEQFF	TGCAGTGCTAAGGGACTAGCGGGACATGTGTACAATGAGCAGTTCTTC
NA	many	TRBV5-1	TRBJ2-5	CASSPGSGQETQYF	TGCGCCAGCAGCCCCGGGAGCGGCCAAGAGACCCAGTACTTC
TRBD1	NA	TRBV7-9	TRBJ1-1	CASSLDRASQAFF	TGTGCCAGCAGTTTGGACAGGGCGAGTCAAGCTTTCTTT
NA	NA	TRBV6-5	TRBJ2-7	CASSYSISYEQYF	TGTGCCAGCAGTTACTCGATCTCCTACGAGCAGTACTTC
TRBD2	few	TRBV2	TRBJ2-3	CASRSGGATDTQYF	TGTGCCAGCAGGAGCGGGGGGGCCACAGATACGCAGTATTTT
TRBD2	NA	TRBV24-1	TRBJ2-1	CATSRGLAGGSDEQFF	TGTGCCACCAGTCGGGGACTAGCGGGAGGGTCGGATGAGCAGTTCTTC
TRBD1	NA	TRBV7-8	TRBJ1-1	CASSTRTGFGTEAFF	TGTGCCAGCAGCACTCGGACAGGGTTTGGCACTGAAGCTTTCTTT
TRBD1	many	TRBV27	TRBJ2-5	CASSLQTGWQETQYF	TGTGCCAGCAGTCTACAGACAGGGTGGCAAGAGACCCAGTACTTC
NA	NA	TRBV19	TRBJ2-3	CASSIVPDTQYF	TGTGCCAGTAGTATCGTCCCAGATACGCAGTATTTT
NA	few	TRBV6-5	TRBJ2-3	CASRFGRFTDTQYF	TGTGCCAGCAGGTTTGGGAGATTCACAGATACGCAGTATTTT
NA	NA	TRBV19	TRBJ1-5	CASSIGVSARNQPQHF	TGTGCCAGTAGTATAGGCGTCTCGGCGCGCAATCAGCCCCAGCATTTT
NA	NA	TRBV15	TRBJ2-3	CATSRVQTRAGTDTQYF	TGTGCCACCAGCAGAGTCCAGACTAGAGCGGGCACAGATACGCAGTATTTT
TRBD1	NA	TRBV18	TRBJ1-4	CASSPGQNEKLFF	TGTGCCAGCTCACCGGGACAGAATGAAAAACTGTTTTTT
NA	NA	TRBV7-2	TRBJ2-1	CASSLQREKRYNEQFF	TGTGCCAGCAGCTTACAGCGCGAAAAGCGGTACAATGAGCAGTTCTTC
NA	NA	TRBV20-1	TRBJ1-1	CSAFLGSSMNTEAFF	TGCAGTGCTTTTTTGGGCAGCAGCATGAACACTGAAGCTTTCTTT
NA	few	TRBV4-2	TRBJ2-3	CASSQGKYRSSDVGSTDTQYF	TGTGCCAGCAGCCAAGGGAAATATAGGAGTAGTGATGTGGGTAGCACAGATACGCAGTATTTT
NA	NA	TRBV11-3	TRBJ2-5	CASTGGGGQETQYF	TGTGCCAGCACTGGCGGAGGGGGGCAAGAGACCCAGTACTTC
NA	NA	TRBV12-3/TRBV12-4	TRBJ2-7	CASSPRRAGFYEQYF	TGTGCCAGCAGCCCTCGACGGGCAGGGTTCTACGAGCAGTACTTC
NA	many	TRBV7-9	TRBJ1-5	CASSLEGGQPQHF	TGTGCCAGCAGCTTAGAGGGGGGGCAGCCCCAGCATTTT
NA	few	TRBV2	TRBJ1-2	CASLPRRMNYGYTF	TGTGCCAGCTTGCCTCGCAGAATGAACTATGGCTACACCTTC
TRBD2	few	TRBV7-2	TRBJ2-1	CASSLAGTSYNEQFF	TGTGCCAGCAGCTTAGCAGGGACTAGCTACAATGAGCAGTTCTTC
TRBD1	many	TRBV24-1	TRBJ2-3	CATRDRAYTQYF	TGTGCCACCAGGGACAGGGCTTATACGCAGTATTTT
TRBD1	NA	TRBV2	TRBJ2-7	CASSTWGQGSEQYF	TGTGCCAGCAGTACCTGGGGACAGGGGTCCGAGCAGTACTTC
NA	few	TRBV20-1	TRBJ2-7	CSARRSQGRNEQYF	TGCAGTGCTAGAAGATCGCAGGGGAGGAACGAGCAGTACTTC
NA	NA	TRBV7-2	TRBJ2-6	CASSLWTFGANVLTF	NA
TRBD2	few	TRBV20-1	TRBJ2-7	CSARDGSGSINEQYF	TGCAGTGCTAGGGACGGAAGCGGGAGTATCAACGAGCAGTACTTC
NA	NA	TRBV12-3/TRBV12-4	TRBJ1-2	CASSFSVGYGYTF	TGTGCCAGCAGTTTCTCCGTTGGTTATGGCTACACCTTC
NA	few	TRBV6-6	TRBJ2-7	CASSYSYGTQSSYEQYF	TGTGCCAGCAGTTACTCTTACGGGACGCAAAGCTCCTACGAGCAGTACTTC
NA	few	TRBV5-6	TRBJ2-3	CASRFGWITTDTQYF	TGTGCCAGCAGATTTGGATGGATAACCACAGATACGCAGTATTTT
NA	NA	TRBV21-1	TRBJ2-7	CASIALTGTGGNEQYF	TGTGCCAGCATCGCCCTTACCGGGACAGGGGGAAACGAGCAGTACTTC
TRBD1	NA	TRBV12-3/TRBV12-4	TRBJ1-3	CAGQGAGNTIYF	TGTGCCGGCCAGGGGGCAGGAAACACCATATATTTT
TRBD2	few	TRBV24-1	TRBJ2-2	CATSDPAGGTGELFF	TGTGCCACCAGTGATCCGGCGGGAGGGACCGGGGAGCTGTTTTTT
NA	NA	TRBV7-6	TRBJ2-7	CASSLAQVEAEQYF	TGTGCCAGCAGCTTAGCACAGGTAGAAGCCGAGCAGTACTTC
TRBD1	few	TRBV11-2	TRBJ2-1	CASSFSLEGANEQFF	TGTGCCAGCAGCTTCAGCCTAGAGGGGGCCAATGAGCAGTTCTTC
TRBD2	NA	TRBV7-9	TRBJ2-3	CASSLRLTSGRTDTQYF	TGTGCCAGCAGCTTACGATTGACTAGCGGAAGGACAGATACGCAGTATTTT